The clone carrying this T cell receptor (beta chain) was seen ten or more times. CDR3 length equals 12 residues. This entry comes from a study of identical twins. TCRdb re-called the 5' RACE reads with MiXCR, one entry per CDR3 protein. The repertoire has approximately 210,000 distinct CDR3 sequences, approximately 7.1% of them found once; the top ten carry more than 14%. These data were likewise used in another study, on T cells expressing NK-cell markers. This second report adds: Seven of the eight sequenced donors were HCMV-seropositive; one was seronegative.

The sample consisted of CD8+ T cells sorted from blood. This chain connects TRBV21-1 to TRBJ1-4. TRBV21-1 is tagged as a pseudogene. The TCR originated in a woman between 18 and 29 years old in good health. Written as DNA, the CDR3 is TGTGCCAGCAGCGGGGTTAATGAAAAACTGTTTTTT. Amino acids: CASSGVNEKLFF.